A selection of T cell receptor beta chains follows, all from one sample in a study of cytomegalovirus exposure and HLA in healthy donors. Repertoires were generated with immunoSEQ multiplex PCR, while TCRdb's copy carries only in-frame clones and drops some. The table records about 160,000 clones, roughly 87% of them present only once. Material for sequencing was PBMCs. The receptors were gathered from a woman aged 30 to 39 in good health and CMV-seronegative. Each CDR3 is given with its conserved first and last residue. Fields, in order: V gene, clone size, CDR3 length, J gene, D gene, CDR3 DNA, CDR3 protein. A D gene is named only where the DNA matches it firmly. Only some rows state a clone size, as once, few, many or a class for expanded clones.

v_call: TRBV2
clone_size: -
cdr3_length: 10
j_call: TRBJ1-2
d_call: -
cdr3_nt: TGTGCCAGCAGTGGAAGACTCACCAACTTC
cdr3_aa: CASSGRLTNF

v_call: TRBV7-6
clone_size: -
cdr3_length: 15
j_call: TRBJ2-7
d_call: -
cdr3_nt: TGTGCCAGCAGCTTATCCGACTCCAGGGTCCGCGAGCAGTACTTC
cdr3_aa: CASSLSDSRVREQYF

v_call: TRBV6-5
clone_size: few
cdr3_length: 15
j_call: TRBJ1-6
d_call: -
cdr3_nt: TGTGCCAGCAGACCGGGGGGGCAGGGTAATTCACCCCTCCACTTT
cdr3_aa: CASRPGGQGNSPLHF

v_call: TRBV10-1
clone_size: few
cdr3_length: 14
j_call: TRBJ2-7
d_call: -
cdr3_nt: TGCGCCAGCAGTGAAGCCCCGAGCTCCTACGAGCAGTACTTC
cdr3_aa: CASSEAPSSYEQYF

v_call: TRBV7-9
clone_size: -
cdr3_length: 12
j_call: TRBJ1-5
d_call: -
cdr3_nt: TGTGCCAGCAGCTTAGTAGATCAGCCCCAGCATTTT
cdr3_aa: CASSLVDQPQHF

v_call: TRBV19
clone_size: -
cdr3_length: 14
j_call: TRBJ2-7
d_call: -
cdr3_nt: TGTGCCAGGGGTAGAGGCAGGGGGGCGGACGAGCAGTACTTC
cdr3_aa: CARGRGRGADEQYF

v_call: TRBV28
clone_size: -
cdr3_length: 15
j_call: TRBJ2-2
d_call: TRBD1
cdr3_nt: TGTGCCAGCATTAGACTGACAGGGTCCACCGGGGAGCTGTTTTTT
cdr3_aa: CASIRLTGSTGELFF

v_call: TRBV18
clone_size: -
cdr3_length: 13
j_call: TRBJ1-1
d_call: TRBD1
cdr3_nt: TGTGCCAGCTCACAGGGGGCTTGGACTGAAGCTTTCTTT
cdr3_aa: CASSQGAWTEAFF

v_call: TRBV19
clone_size: few
cdr3_length: 13
j_call: TRBJ1-1
d_call: -
cdr3_nt: TGTGCCAGTAGTATTTCCCAGAACACTGAAGCTTTCTTT
cdr3_aa: CASSISQNTEAFF

v_call: TRBV19
clone_size: -
cdr3_length: 15
j_call: TRBJ1-1
d_call: TRBD1
cdr3_nt: TGTGCCAGTAGTATCCCAGGGGGCGCTAAGACTGAAGCTTTCTTT
cdr3_aa: CASSIPGGAKTEAFF

v_call: TRBV5-1
clone_size: -
cdr3_length: 14
j_call: TRBJ1-4
d_call: TRBD1
cdr3_nt: TGTGCCAGCAGCTTTGAGGGGGCTTGGGAAAAACTGTTTTTT
cdr3_aa: CASSFEGAWEKLFF

v_call: TRBV29-1
clone_size: -
cdr3_length: 14
j_call: TRBJ2-5
d_call: -
cdr3_nt: TGCAGCGTTGAGGGGGCCAGTTCAGCACAGACCCAGTACTTC
cdr3_aa: CSVEGASSAQTQYF

v_call: TRBV7-2
clone_size: -
cdr3_length: 17
j_call: TRBJ1-2
d_call: -
cdr3_nt: TGTGCCAGCATCCCTAGGGGCGGGGTCCTTAAGGACTATGGCTACACCTTC
cdr3_aa: CASIPRGGVLKDYGYTF

v_call: TRBV5-6
clone_size: -
cdr3_length: 15
j_call: TRBJ2-1
d_call: TRBD2
cdr3_nt: TGTGCCAGCAAACTATGGACTAGCGCCTACAATGAGCAGTTCTTC
cdr3_aa: CASKLWTSAYNEQFF

v_call: TRBV10-2
clone_size: -
cdr3_length: 15
j_call: TRBJ1-5
d_call: -
cdr3_nt: TGCGCCAGCAGTGAAGACACAAGGTTTACTCAGCCCCAGCATTTT
cdr3_aa: CASSEDTRFTQPQHF

v_call: TRBV6-5
clone_size: -
cdr3_length: 14
j_call: TRBJ2-1
d_call: -
cdr3_nt: TGTGCCAGCAGTCCCCGACCCGGGTCGAATGAGCAGTTCTTC
cdr3_aa: CASSPRPGSNEQFF

v_call: TRBV19
clone_size: -
cdr3_length: 16
j_call: TRBJ1-5
d_call: -
cdr3_nt: TGTGCCAGTAGTGCCCGGGGTGGAGGTAGCAATCAGCCCCAGCATTTT
cdr3_aa: CASSARGGGSNQPQHF

v_call: TRBV18
clone_size: -
cdr3_length: 14
j_call: TRBJ1-5
d_call: TRBD1
cdr3_nt: TGTGCCAGCTCCGACAGGGATAGCAATCAGCCCCAGCATTTT
cdr3_aa: CASSDRDSNQPQHF

v_call: TRBV27
clone_size: -
cdr3_length: 16
j_call: TRBJ1-3
d_call: -
cdr3_nt: TGTGCCAGCAGTTTATTCAGCTCTAGCTCTGGAAACACCATATATTTT
cdr3_aa: CASSLFSSSSGNTIYF

v_call: TRBV10-3
clone_size: few
cdr3_length: 12
j_call: TRBJ2-3
d_call: -
cdr3_nt: TGTGCCATAGCCGAGAGGACAGATACGCAGTATTTT
cdr3_aa: CAIAERTDTQYF

v_call: TRBV7-2
clone_size: -
cdr3_length: 14
j_call: TRBJ2-2
d_call: TRBD2
cdr3_nt: TGTGCCAGCAGCTTTAAGCGGGGGGCCGGGGAGCTGTTTTTT
cdr3_aa: CASSFKRGAGELFF

v_call: TRBV27
clone_size: -
cdr3_length: 14
j_call: TRBJ1-6
d_call: -
cdr3_nt: TGTGCCAGCAGTTTTATGGGACAAATCTCACCCCTCCACTTT
cdr3_aa: CASSFMGQISPLHF

v_call: TRBV4-1
clone_size: -
cdr3_length: 13
j_call: TRBJ2-7
d_call: -
cdr3_nt: TGCGCCAGCAGCCACCGTACAGCTTACGAGCAGTACTTC
cdr3_aa: CASSHRTAYEQYF

v_call: TRBV5-1
clone_size: -
cdr3_length: 16
j_call: TRBJ2-1
d_call: -
cdr3_nt: TGCGCCAGCAGCTTGGCCGCGGGGTCTCCAATGGGTGAGCAGTTCTTC
cdr3_aa: CASSLAAGSPMGEQFF

v_call: TRBV7-9
clone_size: -
cdr3_length: 15
j_call: TRBJ1-1
d_call: -
cdr3_nt: TGTGCCAGCAGCCCCCCCGATTATAGGAACACTGAAGCTTTCTTT
cdr3_aa: CASSPPDYRNTEAFF

v_call: TRBV28
clone_size: few
cdr3_length: 10
j_call: TRBJ1-1
d_call: -
cdr3_nt: TGTGCCAGCAAAGCAGGAAAAGCTTTCTTT
cdr3_aa: CASKAGKAFF

v_call: TRBV6-6
clone_size: -
cdr3_length: 15
j_call: TRBJ2-7
d_call: TRBD2
cdr3_nt: TGTGCCAGCAGTTACATAGCGGGAGGGACCTACGAGCAGTACTTC
cdr3_aa: CASSYIAGGTYEQYF

v_call: TRBV7-9
clone_size: -
cdr3_length: 17
j_call: TRBJ1-2
d_call: TRBD1
cdr3_nt: TGTTCCAGCAGCTTTCGGGACAGGGGGCTTGGTAACTATGGCTACACCTTC
cdr3_aa: CSSSFRDRGLGNYGYTF

v_call: TRBV2
clone_size: -
cdr3_length: 15
j_call: TRBJ1-1
d_call: TRBD1
cdr3_nt: TGTGCCAGCAGCACCCCGACAGGGCCTAGCACTGAAGCTTTCTTT
cdr3_aa: CASSTPTGPSTEAFF

v_call: TRBV7-2
clone_size: -
cdr3_length: 14
j_call: TRBJ2-2
d_call: TRBD2
cdr3_nt: TGTGCCAGCAGCTCTAGCGGGGTCCCCGGGGAGCTGTTTTTT
cdr3_aa: CASSSSGVPGELFF

v_call: TRBV4-1
clone_size: -
cdr3_length: 15
j_call: TRBJ2-2
d_call: -
cdr3_nt: TGCGCCAGCAGCCAAGCCCCTAGTTCCGCCGGGGAGCTGTTTTTT
cdr3_aa: CASSQAPSSAGELFF

v_call: TRBV4-1
clone_size: -
cdr3_length: 15
j_call: TRBJ2-5
d_call: TRBD2
cdr3_nt: TGCGCCAGCAGCCAAGTTTTTAGCGGGCAAGAGACCCAGTACTTC
cdr3_aa: CASSQVFSGQETQYF

v_call: TRBV7-8
clone_size: -
cdr3_length: 16
j_call: TRBJ2-5
d_call: -
cdr3_nt: TGTGCCAGCAGCTTATTAAGTGCGGCGTTCCAAGAGACCCAGTACTTC
cdr3_aa: CASSLLSAAFQETQYF

v_call: TRBV19
clone_size: -
cdr3_length: 16
j_call: TRBJ1-5
d_call: -
cdr3_nt: TGTGCCAGTATAGGGGCCCCATACCCTAGCAATCAGCCCCAGCATTTT
cdr3_aa: CASIGAPYPSNQPQHF

v_call: TRBV19
clone_size: few
cdr3_length: 15
j_call: TRBJ1-4
d_call: -
cdr3_nt: TGTGCCAGTAGTATCGTCAGGGCTACTAATGAAAAACTGTTTTTT
cdr3_aa: CASSIVRATNEKLFF

v_call: TRBV28
clone_size: -
cdr3_length: 15
j_call: TRBJ2-7
d_call: TRBD2
cdr3_nt: TGTGCCAGCAGTTTATTTCGACTAGCGGGAGGCGAGCAGTACTTC
cdr3_aa: CASSLFRLAGGEQYF

v_call: TRBV11-2
clone_size: -
cdr3_length: 12
j_call: TRBJ2-7
d_call: -
cdr3_nt: TGTGCCAGCAGTCCTACAGGGTACGAGCAGTACTTC
cdr3_aa: CASSPTGYEQYF

v_call: TRBV9
clone_size: -
cdr3_length: 22
j_call: TRBJ2-7
d_call: TRBD2
cdr3_nt: TGTGCCAGCAGCGTAGGTGCCAGGGGGACTAGCGGGAGGGCCCTAGTCACCTACGAGCAGTACTTC
cdr3_aa: CASSVGARGTSGRALVTYEQYF

v_call: TRBV5-1
clone_size: -
cdr3_length: 15
j_call: TRBJ2-5
d_call: TRBD1
cdr3_nt: TGCGCCAGCAGCGCCACGGGACAGTTACAAGAGACCCAGTACTTC
cdr3_aa: CASSATGQLQETQYF

v_call: TRBV14
clone_size: -
cdr3_length: 13
j_call: TRBJ2-7
d_call: -
cdr3_nt: TGTGCCAGCAGCCAAATCAGGGGACACGAGCAGTACTTC
cdr3_aa: CASSQIRGHEQYF

v_call: TRBV5-1
clone_size: -
cdr3_length: 15
j_call: TRBJ2-7
d_call: TRBD1
cdr3_nt: TGCGCCAGCAGGGAGATACCGGGACAGGGGAACGAGCAGTACTTC
cdr3_aa: CASREIPGQGNEQYF

v_call: TRBV5-1
clone_size: -
cdr3_length: 19
j_call: TRBJ2-1
d_call: TRBD2
cdr3_nt: TGCGCCAGCAGCCCACCCCCCCAGGCTAGCGGGAGAATTGTCAATGAGCAGTTCTTC
cdr3_aa: CASSPPPQASGRIVNEQFF

v_call: TRBV4-1
clone_size: -
cdr3_length: 17
j_call: TRBJ2-1
d_call: TRBD2
cdr3_nt: TGCGCCAGCAGCCAAGATCCTAGCGGGAGTAGGGTCAATGAGCAGTTCTTC
cdr3_aa: CASSQDPSGSRVNEQFF

v_call: TRBV7-3
clone_size: -
cdr3_length: 14
j_call: TRBJ2-7
d_call: -
cdr3_nt: TGTGCCAGCAGCTTAACTCCAGGAACCTACGAGCAGTACTTC
cdr3_aa: CASSLTPGTYEQYF

v_call: TRBV7-6
clone_size: -
cdr3_length: 14
j_call: TRBJ2-7
d_call: -
cdr3_nt: TGTGCCAGCAGCTTAATGTGGGGCCAGGGCGAGCAGTACTTC
cdr3_aa: CASSLMWGQGEQYF

v_call: TRBV6-1
clone_size: few
cdr3_length: 14
j_call: TRBJ2-5
d_call: TRBD1
cdr3_nt: TGTGCCAGCAGTGAAGGGACAGGGGGCGCGGTGCAGTACTTC
cdr3_aa: CASSEGTGGAVQYF

v_call: TRBV7-8
clone_size: once
cdr3_length: 15
j_call: TRBJ2-7
d_call: -
cdr3_nt: TGTGCCAGCAGCTTGGACACCCAGTGGTCTTACGAGCAGTACTTC
cdr3_aa: CASSLDTQWSYEQYF

v_call: TRBV9
clone_size: -
cdr3_length: 21
j_call: TRBJ2-6
d_call: TRBD1
cdr3_nt: TGTGCCAGCAGCACCCCTCGACCCCAGGGACAGCACCACTCTGGGGCCAACGTCCTGACTTTC
cdr3_aa: CASSTPRPQGQHHSGANVLTF

v_call: TRBV19
clone_size: -
cdr3_length: 16
j_call: TRBJ2-1
d_call: -
cdr3_nt: TGTGCCAGTAGTATAGATATGAGGGTATCCTACAATGAGCAGTTCTTC
cdr3_aa: CASSIDMRVSYNEQFF

v_call: TRBV14
clone_size: -
cdr3_length: 13
j_call: TRBJ1-6
d_call: -
cdr3_nt: TGTGCCAGCAGCCGACAAGGATATTCACCCCTCCACTTT
cdr3_aa: CASSRQGYSPLHF

v_call: TRBV6-1
clone_size: -
cdr3_length: 17
j_call: TRBJ1-2
d_call: -
cdr3_nt: TGTGCCAGCAGTGAAGCGCTTGTTGGACAGCGGACCTATGGCTACACCTTC
cdr3_aa: CASSEALVGQRTYGYTF

v_call: TRBV5-4
clone_size: -
cdr3_length: 16
j_call: TRBJ2-5
d_call: TRBD2
cdr3_nt: TGTGCCAGCAGCGCGAGCGGGGGGTGGGCCCATGAGACCCAGTACTTC
cdr3_aa: CASSASGGWAHETQYF

v_call: TRBV18
clone_size: -
cdr3_length: 15
j_call: TRBJ1-5
d_call: TRBD1
cdr3_nt: TGTGCCAGCTCACCAGGACAGGGCCGCGATCAGCCCCAGCATTTT
cdr3_aa: CASSPGQGRDQPQHF

v_call: TRBV6-5
clone_size: -
cdr3_length: 15
j_call: TRBJ1-6
d_call: -
cdr3_nt: TGTGCCAGCAGTCCTAGCGGGGGTAATAATTCACCCCTCCACTTT
cdr3_aa: CASSPSGGNNSPLHF